Listed here are 29 T cell receptor beta chains from one sample, sequenced in a study of shared clonotypes between healthy human individuals. Only CD45RO-negative cells positively selected for CCR7 counted as naive CD8 cells, so terminally differentiated effector memory CD45RA+ cells were excluded. Sequencing used immunoSEQ multiplex PCR; TCRdb keeps in-frame clones, though not all of them. This table has some 1,900,000 clones, roughly 94% appearing once. Sequenced sample: naive CD8+ T cells sorted from blood. Receptors were obtained from a man aged 18-30 years in good health.

The chain has TRBV6-6 and TRBJ1-3, with a weak D call TRBD1 (6 bases). Germline V gene data show CDR1 as MNHNY and CDR2 as SVGAGI (reference sequence). The CDR3 loop spans 15 amino acids. V was clipped by 2 bases and J by 8 bases, with 16 bases between them. The CDR3 spells CASSYLSGGIDTIYF. CDR3 nucleotide sequence: TGTGCCAGCAGTTACCTTAGTGGGGGCATAGACACCATATATTTT.

The chain employs TRBV7-9 and TRBJ2-1, with 13 bases matching TRBD2. The V and J ends lost 2 bases and 5 bases, in that order; junction bases with no gene match: 3. There are 16 residues in the CDR3. Germline CDR1 SEHNR, CDR2 FQNEAQ (reference sequence). Here the CDR3 reads CASSLPGTSGDNEQFF. CDR3 DNA sequence: TGTGCCAGCAGCTTACCAGGGACTAGCGGGGACAATGAGCAGTTCTTC. The full variable domain, in which reference TRBV7-9 and TRBJ2-1 provide the parts outside the CDR3, is DTGVSQNPRHKITKRGQNVTFRCDPISEHNRLYWYRQTLGQGPEFLTYFQNEAQLEKSRLLSDRFSAERPKGSFSTLEIQRTEQGDSAMYLCASSLPGTSGDNEQFFGPGTRLTVL.

The chain recombines TRBV23-1 with TRBJ2-1, with TRBD2 matching over 7 bases. TRBV23-1 is assigned to the ORF class and has an uncertain function. The CDR3 sequence is 19 residues long. The ends lost 2 bases at V and 4 bases at J; junction bases unmatched: 17. CDR3 sequence (DNA): TGCGCCAGCAGTCAACGAGTGCACGTCTGCGGGAGATGGTACAATGAGCAGTTCTTC. Translated: CASSQRVHVCGRWYNEQFF.

This chain connects TRBV27 to TRBJ2-1; 7 positions agree with TRBD1. Trimming took 6 bases from V and 10 from J; bases not matched to a gene: 6. Germline V gene sequence: CDR1 MNHEY, CDR2 SMNVEV (reference sequence). This CDR3 region has 12 residues. CDR3 loop: CASRPTGAEQFF. The CDR3, as DNA: TGTGCCAGCAGGCCTACAGGGGCCGAGCAGTTCTTC.

The chain combines TRBV12-5 with TRBJ2-2, with D perhaps TRBD1 (6 bases). The V and J ends lost 1 base and 6 bases respectively, with 12 bases between them. The CDR3 is 15 amino acids. Looked up from germline, CDR1 is LGHNT and CDR2 is FRNRAP. Here the CDR3 reads CASGLAGVLAGELFF. CDR3 in DNA: TGTGCTAGTGGTTTGGCAGGGGTTTTGGCCGGGGAGCTGTTTTTT.

The V and J genes are TRBV30 and TRBJ1-3, with D perhaps TRBD1 (6 bases). The germline V gene has CDR1 GTSNPN and CDR2 SVGIG (reference sequence). The V end lost 2 bases, the J end lost 2 bases, and 13 bases lay between the germline ends. CDR3 length: 15 amino acids. CDR3 nucleotide sequence: TGTGCCTGGAGTTCCGACAGGAACGCTGGAAACACCATATATTTT. Its protein is CAWSSDRNAGNTIYF.

This chain uses TRBV6-5 with TRBJ2-7, with a possible D match to TRBD2 (5 bases). V lost 5 bases and J 2 bases, leaving 13 bases between the germline ends. The CDR3 consists of 14 residues. Germline CDR1 is MNHEY and CDR2 is SVGAGI. Here the CDR3 reads CASSPISGAYEQYF. In nucleotides, the CDR3 is TGTGCCAGCAGTCCGATTTCCGGGGCCTACGAGCAGTACTTC.

The chain uses TRBV6-1 and TRBJ2-3, with a tentative D call TRBD1 (6 bases). V was clipped by 1 base and J by 8 bases, with 7 bases between them. The CDR3 spans 12 residues. Germline CDR1 reads MNHNS; CDR2 reads SASEGT. The CDR3 DNA sequence: TGTGCCAGCAGTGAAGGAGGGGGTACGCAGTATTTT. As protein: CASSEGGGTQYF.

This chain uses TRBV6-5 with TRBJ2-7; D is possibly TRBD1 (5 bases). CDR1 is MNHEY, CDR2 SVGAGI, per germline. The CDR3 loop spans 16 amino acids. V lost 1 base and J 0 bases, leaving 13 bases between the germline ends. In nucleotides, the CDR3 is TGTGCCAGCAGTTACTTAGGCTTCCAGGGCTCCTACGAGCAGTACTTC. Translated: CASSYLGFQGSYEQYF.

The gene calls are TRBV4-1 and TRBJ2-7; TRBD1 or TRBD2 may be the D gene (5 bases each). CDR3 size: 17 residues. Germline CDR1 and CDR2: MGHRA and YSYEKL. The V end was cut by 4 bases, the J end by 4 bases, with 23 bases between. CDR3 region: CASSLLTGTRNGYEQYF. The CDR3 DNA reads as TGCGCCAGCAGCCTTTTGACCGGGACGCGGAATGGGTACGAGCAGTACTTC.

The chain employs TRBV4-1 and TRBJ2-7; D is uncertain. This CDR3 has 17 residues. Germline-derived CDR1 and CDR2 are MGHRA and YSYEKL. The ends were cut back, 0 bases at V and 0 bases at J, with 15 bases in the middle. CDR3 nucleotide sequence: TGCGCCAGCAGCCAAGATTTTACACCGGTCTTCTCCTACGAGCAGTACTTC. This encodes CASSQDFTPVFSYEQYF.

Points on this clone: The same CDR3 arises from other DNA sequences in this sample as well. V gene TRBV9 combines with J gene TRBJ2-3; 10 bases line up with TRBD2. V was clipped by 3 bases and J by 4 bases; unmatched bases: 5. Germline values: CDR1 SGDLS, CDR2 YYNGEE. The CDR3 covers 15 residues. The CDR3 region is CASSASGRGADTQYF. The CDR3 nucleotides read TGTGCCAGCAGCGCTAGCGGGAGAGGGGCAGATACGCAGTATTTT.

The rearrangement joins TRBV5-4 to TRBJ2-7; D might be TRBD1 or TRBD2, each matching 5 bases. Germline V gene data show CDR1 as SGHNT and CDR2 as YYREEE (reference sequence). V lost 4 bases to trimming and J lost 3 bases, with 14 bases between them. The CDR3 is made up of 14 amino acids. The CDR3 DNA sequence: TGTGCCAGCAGCGACCGGGACGGATACTACGAGCAGTACTTC. Its translation is CASSDRDGYYEQYF.

V usage is TRBV28 and J usage is TRBJ1-1; D is ambiguous. Germline CDR1 and CDR2: MDHEN and SYDVKM. V was pared by 7 bases and J by 0 bases, with 9 bases between. This CDR3 comprises 13 residues. This chain's CDR3 is CASIAHMNTEAFF. CDR3 DNA sequence: TGTGCCAGCATCGCGCATATGAACACTGAAGCTTTCTTT. Using reference TRBV28 and TRBJ1-1 for the parts outside the CDR3, the full variable domain is DVKVTQSSRYLVKRTGEKVFLECVQDMDHENMFWYRQDPGLGLRLIYFSYDVKMKEKGDIPEGYSVSREKKERFSLILESASTNQTSMYLCASIAHMNTEAFFGQGTRLTVV.

This chain connects TRBV4-3 to TRBJ2-7; 8 nucleotides match TRBD2. CDR3 length equals 16 residues. Germline CDR1 reads LGHNA; CDR2 reads YSLEER. Trimming removed 1 base from V and 4 bases from J; junction bases left unmatched: 9. CDR3 protein: CASSQGAGEGWYEQYF. DNA for the CDR3: TGCGCCAGCAGCCAAGGAGCGGGAGAGGGCTGGTACGAGCAGTACTTC.

This clone was observed once. This chain links TRBV15 with TRBJ2-7, with D unclear. The CDR3 runs to 15 residues. Trimming removed 5 bases at V and 0 bases at J, with 14 bases between. Germline assignment: CDR1 LNHNV and CDR2 YYDKDF (reference sequence). CDR3 bases: TGTGCCACCAGCCCTCCTCCCCCGGACTCCTACGAGCAGTACTTC. This gives the protein CATSPPPPDSYEQYF.

V and J are TRBV7-6 and TRBJ2-1; D not resolved. Germline CDR1 and CDR2: SGHVS and FNYEAQ. The CDR3 is made up of 14 amino acids. The V end lost 1 base, the J end lost 3 bases, and 7 bases lay between the germline ends. This CDR3 is CASSLGPGYNEQFF. Here the CDR3 DNA reads TGTGCCAGCAGCTTAGGGCCGGGCTACAATGAGCAGTTCTTC.

The chain employs TRBV7-8 and TRBJ2-5, with 11 bases matching TRBD2. The CDR3 is made up of 18 amino acids. Germline lookup yields CDR1 SGHVS and CDR2 FQNEAQ. J gave up 5 bases and V 4 bases, and 15 bases lay outside the gene matches. The CDR3, as DNA: TGTGCCAGCAGCTCCAGCCTAGCGGGAGGTCAAGTTTACGAGACCCAGTACTTC. Protein product: CASSSSLAGGQVYETQYF.

This chain connects TRBV4-1 to TRBJ2-7; a weak D match, TRBD1 (5 bases). CDR1 and CDR2 (germline): MGHRA, YSYEKL. V lost 4 bases to trimming and J lost 0 bases, with 16 bases between them. This CDR3 comprises 16 residues. CDR3 in DNA: TGCGCCAGCAGCCCGACAGTACTACAGACCTCCTACGAGCAGTACTTC. Residues: CASSPTVLQTSYEQYF.

V gene TRBV28 combines with J gene TRBJ1-1; 7 bases match TRBD1. The CDR3 is 13 amino acids. The V and J ends lost 9 bases and 4 bases, in that order; junction bases with no gene match: 8. Germline lookup yields CDR1 MDHEN and CDR2 SYDVKM. The CDR3 sequence is CASSGGRGTEAFF. The CDR3, as DNA: TGTGCCAGTTCAGGGGGGCGCGGCACTGAAGCTTTCTTT.

A single count supports this clone. V usage is TRBV5-1 and J usage is TRBJ2-5; 11 nucleotides align to TRBD1. Trimming at V came to 0 bases and at J to 3 bases, leaving 4 bases not matched to a gene. The CDR3 runs 16 residues. From germline, CDR1 is SGHRS and CDR2 YFSETQ. For the CDR3, the DNA is TGCGCCAGCAGCTTGGGGGACAGGGGGTTGGAAGAGACCCAGTACTTC. It codes for CASSLGDRGLEETQYF.

The chain uses TRBV5-6 and TRBJ2-3; 8 bases align to TRBD1. The length of the CDR3 is 14 residues. From germline, CDR1 is SGHDT and CDR2 YYEEEE. V trimming: 7 bases; J trimming: 4 bases; junction bases outside the gene matches: 8. The DNA of the CDR3 is TGTGCCAGCGGGACAGGAGGGGGCCCAGATACGCAGTATTTT. Translated: CASGTGGGPDTQYF.

This chain uses TRBV6-6 with TRBJ1-5; D remains ambiguous. The CDR3 runs to 14 residues. Germline V CDR1 and CDR2: MNHNY, SVGAGI (reference sequence). V was pared by 5 bases and J by 2 bases, with 10 bases between. CDR3 DNA: TGTGCCAGCAGTCCTACCGTTGGCAATCAGCCCCAGCATTTT. It is translated as CASSPTVGNQPQHF.

V gene TRBV5-1 combines with J gene TRBJ1-6; 12 positions match TRBD1. This CDR3 is built from 14 residues. Germline V gene data show CDR1 as SGHRS and CDR2 as YFSETQ. The V segment lost 6 bases and the J segment 11 bases; nucleotides outside the gene matches: 6. The CDR3 sequence is CASTPGQGAAPLHF. CDR3 sequence (DNA): TGCGCCAGCACCCCGGGACAGGGGGCGGCACCCCTCCACTTT.

The CDR3 DNA sequence: TGTGCCAGCAGCTTAGGTGGCGGAGACAATGAGCAGTTCTTC. Translation gives CASSLGGGDNEQFF. V usage is TRBV7-3 and J usage is TRBJ2-1; no clear D gene. The CDR3 is 14 residues long. Trimming stripped 2 bases from V and 5 bases from J, with 10 bases between. CDR1 SGHTA and CDR2 FQGTGA come from the germline V gene.

This clone was found a few times. The genes are TRBV6-5 and TRBJ2-1; TRBD2 aligns across 14 bases. Trimming at V came to 6 bases and at J to 7 bases, leaving 5 bases not matched to a gene. Germline V gene sequence: CDR1 MNHEY, CDR2 SVGAGI. The length of the CDR3 is 15 residues. CDR3: CASSMGLAGDNEQFF. CDR3 in DNA: TGTGCCAGCAGCATGGGACTAGCGGGAGATAATGAGCAGTTCTTC.

CDR3 residues: CASSRHSNQPQHF. CDR3 bases: TGTGCCAGCAGCAGACATAGCAATCAGCCCCAGCATTTT. The chain has TRBV11-2 and TRBJ1-5; D is undetermined. The V gene's germline CDR1 is SGHAT and CDR2 FQNNGV. Trimming left V 5 bases short and J 0 bases short, with 5 bases between. The CDR3 is 13 amino acids. Variable domain in full (rest from reference TRBV11-2 and TRBJ1-5): EAGVAQSPRYKIIEKRQSVAFWCNPISGHATLYWYQQILGQGPKLLIQFQNNGVVDDSQLPKDRFSAERLKGVDSTLKIQPAKLEDSAVYLCASSRHSNQPQHFGDGTRLSIL.

The V and J genes are TRBV9 and TRBJ1-3; D remains ambiguous. Trimming removed 0 bases from V and 7 bases from J, with 11 bases in between. CDR3 length: 14 residues. Looked up from germline, CDR1 is SGDLS and CDR2 is YYNGEE. CDR3 region: CASSVETGLNTIYF. CDR3 sequence (DNA): TGTGCCAGCAGCGTAGAAACGGGTCTGAACACCATATATTTT.

The chain employs TRBV6-5 and TRBJ2-1; D possibly matches TRBD1 or TRBD2 (6 bases each). The CDR3 spans 13 residues. Trimming took off 6 bases at V and 5 bases at J, with 11 bases between the two ends. The germline CDR1 and CDR2 sequences are MNHEY and SVGAGI. Here the CDR3 reads CASRGGMDNEQFF. CDR3 nucleotide sequence: TGTGCCAGCAGAGGGGGGATGGACAATGAGCAGTTCTTC.